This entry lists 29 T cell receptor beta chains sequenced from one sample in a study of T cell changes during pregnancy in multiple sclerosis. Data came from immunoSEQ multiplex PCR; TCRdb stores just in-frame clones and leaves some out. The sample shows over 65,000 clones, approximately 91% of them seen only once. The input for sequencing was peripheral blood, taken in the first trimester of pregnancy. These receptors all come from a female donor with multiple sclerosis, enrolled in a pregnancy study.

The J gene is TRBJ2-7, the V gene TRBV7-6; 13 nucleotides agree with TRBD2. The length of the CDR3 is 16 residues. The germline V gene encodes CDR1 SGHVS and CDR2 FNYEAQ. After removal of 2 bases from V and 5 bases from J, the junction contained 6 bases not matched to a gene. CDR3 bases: TGTGCCAGCAGCTTATTCTCCGGGACTAGCGGGGACGAGCAGTACTTC. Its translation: CASSLFSGTSGDEQYF.

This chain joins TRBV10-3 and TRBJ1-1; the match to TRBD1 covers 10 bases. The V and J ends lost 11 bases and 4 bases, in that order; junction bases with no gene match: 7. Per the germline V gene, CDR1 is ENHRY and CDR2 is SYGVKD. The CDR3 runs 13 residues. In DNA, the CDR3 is TGTGCCCTCCGGGACAGGGGCGGCACTGAAGCTTTCTTT. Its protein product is CALRDRGGTEAFF.

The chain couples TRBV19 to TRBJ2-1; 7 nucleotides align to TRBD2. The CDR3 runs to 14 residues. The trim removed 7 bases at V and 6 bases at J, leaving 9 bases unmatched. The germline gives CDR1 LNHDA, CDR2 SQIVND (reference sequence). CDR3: CASKGLAGPNEQFF. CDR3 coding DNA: TGTGCCAGTAAAGGCTTAGCGGGTCCCAATGAGCAGTTCTTC. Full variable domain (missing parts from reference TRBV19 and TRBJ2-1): DGGITQSPKYLFRKEGQNVTLSCEQNLNHDAMYWYRQDPGQGLRLIYYSQIVNDFQKGDIAEGYSVSREKKESFPLTVTSAQKNPTAFYLCASKGLAGPNEQFFGPGTRLTVL.

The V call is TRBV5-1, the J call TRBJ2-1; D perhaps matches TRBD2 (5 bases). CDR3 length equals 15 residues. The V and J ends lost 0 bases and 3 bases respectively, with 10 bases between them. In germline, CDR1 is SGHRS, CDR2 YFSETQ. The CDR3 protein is CASSLGGFGYNEQFF. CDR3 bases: TGCGCCAGCAGCTTGGGAGGGTTCGGCTACAATGAGCAGTTCTTC.

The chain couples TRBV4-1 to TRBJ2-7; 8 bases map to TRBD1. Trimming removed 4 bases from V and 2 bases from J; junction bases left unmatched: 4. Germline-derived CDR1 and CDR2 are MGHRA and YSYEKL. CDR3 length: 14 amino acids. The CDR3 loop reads CASSLGQGTYEQYF. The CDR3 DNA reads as TGCGCCAGCAGCCTAGGACAGGGAACCTACGAGCAGTACTTC.

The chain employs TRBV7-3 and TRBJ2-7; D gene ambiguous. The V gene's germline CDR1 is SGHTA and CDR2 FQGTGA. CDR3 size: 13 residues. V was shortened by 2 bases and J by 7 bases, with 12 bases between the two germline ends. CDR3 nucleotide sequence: TGTGCCAGCAGCTTATATAACTCTCAAGAGCAGTACTTC. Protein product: CASSLYNSQEQYF.

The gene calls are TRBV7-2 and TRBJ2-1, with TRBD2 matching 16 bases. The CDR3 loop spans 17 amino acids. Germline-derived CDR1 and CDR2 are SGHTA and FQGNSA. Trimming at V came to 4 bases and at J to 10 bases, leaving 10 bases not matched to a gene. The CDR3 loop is CASSWGLAGGRMVEQFF. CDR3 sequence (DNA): TGTGCCAGCAGCTGGGGACTAGCGGGAGGGAGAATGGTGGAGCAGTTCTTC.

The CDR3: CASTSSPSYEQYF. CDR3 coding DNA: TGTGCCAGCACATCCTCCCCGAGTTACGAGCAGTACTTC. The chain links TRBV6-1 to TRBJ2-7; D remains unclear. Per germline, CDR1 MNHNS and CDR2 SASEGT. V lost 7 bases to trimming and J lost 4 bases, with 14 bases between them. This CDR3 is 13 amino acids long.

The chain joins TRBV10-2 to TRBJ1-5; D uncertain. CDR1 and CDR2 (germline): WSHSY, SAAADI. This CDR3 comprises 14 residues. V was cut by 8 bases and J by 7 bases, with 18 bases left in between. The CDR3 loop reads CASLQPGLGQPQHF. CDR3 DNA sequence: TGCGCCAGCCTTCAGCCAGGTTTAGGACAGCCCCAGCATTTT.

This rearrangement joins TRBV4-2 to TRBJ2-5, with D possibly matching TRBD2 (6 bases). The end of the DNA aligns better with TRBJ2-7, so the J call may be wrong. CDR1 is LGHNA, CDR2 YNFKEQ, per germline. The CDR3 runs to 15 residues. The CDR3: CASSQDALEGYEQYF. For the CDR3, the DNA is TGTGCCAGCAGCCAAGATGCCCTGGAGGGGTACGAGCAGTACTTC.

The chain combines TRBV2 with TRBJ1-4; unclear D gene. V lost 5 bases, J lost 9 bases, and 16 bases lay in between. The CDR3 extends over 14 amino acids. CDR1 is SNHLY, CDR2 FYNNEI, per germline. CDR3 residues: CASSKGSLTKKLFF. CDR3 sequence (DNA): TGTGCCAGCAGTAAAGGGAGCCTTACCAAAAAACTGTTTTTT.

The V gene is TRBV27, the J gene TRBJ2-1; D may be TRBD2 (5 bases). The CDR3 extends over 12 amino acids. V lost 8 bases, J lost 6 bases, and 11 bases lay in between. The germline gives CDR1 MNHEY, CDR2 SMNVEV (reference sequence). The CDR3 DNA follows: TGTGCCAGCGGGAGAACGGGCAATGAGCAGTTCTTC. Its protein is CASGRTGNEQFF.

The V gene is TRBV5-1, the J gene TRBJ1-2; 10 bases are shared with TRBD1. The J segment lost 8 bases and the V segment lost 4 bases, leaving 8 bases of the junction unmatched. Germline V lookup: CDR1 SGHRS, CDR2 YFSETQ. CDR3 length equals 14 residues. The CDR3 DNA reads TGCGCCAGCAGCGTCGGGACAGGGGTCGACGGCTACACCTTC. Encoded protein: CASSVGTGVDGYTF.

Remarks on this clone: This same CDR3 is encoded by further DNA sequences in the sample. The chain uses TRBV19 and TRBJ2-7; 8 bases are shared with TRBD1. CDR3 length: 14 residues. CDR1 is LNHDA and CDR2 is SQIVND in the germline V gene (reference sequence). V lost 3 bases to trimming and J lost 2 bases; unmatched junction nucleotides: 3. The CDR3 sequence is CASSIGQGAYEQYF. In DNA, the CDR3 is TGTGCCAGTAGTATCGGACAGGGTGCCTACGAGCAGTACTTC.

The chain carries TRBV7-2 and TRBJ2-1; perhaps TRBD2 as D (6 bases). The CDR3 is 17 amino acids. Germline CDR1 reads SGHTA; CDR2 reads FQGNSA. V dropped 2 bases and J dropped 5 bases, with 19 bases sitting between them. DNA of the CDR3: TGTGCCAGCAGCTTATCCGCGTTGGGGCGGGGTCACAATGAGCAGTTCTTC. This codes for CASSLSALGRGHNEQFF.

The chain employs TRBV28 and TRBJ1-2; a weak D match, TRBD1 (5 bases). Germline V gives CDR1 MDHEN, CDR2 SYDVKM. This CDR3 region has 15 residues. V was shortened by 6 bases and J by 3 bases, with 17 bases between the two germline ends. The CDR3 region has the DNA TGTGCCAGCAGCAACAAACAAGTGGGGCACTATGGCTACACCTTC. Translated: CASSNKQVGHYGYTF.

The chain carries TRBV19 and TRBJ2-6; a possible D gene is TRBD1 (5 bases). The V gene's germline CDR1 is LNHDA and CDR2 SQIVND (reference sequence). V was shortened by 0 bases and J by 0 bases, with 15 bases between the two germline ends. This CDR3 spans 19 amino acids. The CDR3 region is CASSIDPGWVSSGANVLTF. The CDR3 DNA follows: TGTGCCAGTAGTATAGACCCAGGGTGGGTCAGCTCTGGGGCCAACGTCCTGACTTTC. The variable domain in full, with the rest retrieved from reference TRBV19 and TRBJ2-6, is DGGITQSPKYLFRKEGQNVTLSCEQNLNHDAMYWYRQDPGQGLRLIYYSQIVNDFQKGDIAEGYSVSREKKESFPLTVTSAQKNPTAFYLCASSIDPGWVSSGANVLTFGAGSRLTVL.

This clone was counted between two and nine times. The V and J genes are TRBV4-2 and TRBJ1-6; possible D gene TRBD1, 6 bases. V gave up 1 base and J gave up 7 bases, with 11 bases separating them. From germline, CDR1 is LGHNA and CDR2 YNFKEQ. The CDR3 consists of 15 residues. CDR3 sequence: CASSQGGQINSPLHF. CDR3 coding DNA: TGTGCCAGCAGCCAAGGGGGGCAGATCAATTCACCCCTCCACTTT.

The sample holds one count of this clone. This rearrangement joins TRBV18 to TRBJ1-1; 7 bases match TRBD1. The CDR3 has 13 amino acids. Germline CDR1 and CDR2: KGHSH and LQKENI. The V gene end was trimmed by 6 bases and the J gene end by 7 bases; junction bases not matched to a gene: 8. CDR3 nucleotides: TGTGCCAGCTCGTCTCAACAGGGGTATGAAGCTTTCTTT. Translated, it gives CASSSQQGYEAFF.

The CDR3 spells CASSEDTYGYTF. DNA of the CDR3: TGTGCCAGCAGTGAGGACACCTATGGCTACACCTTC. The chain uses TRBV2 and TRBJ1-2, with D possibly matching TRBD1 (5 bases). V lost 3 bases and J lost 4, with 6 bases in between. In germline, CDR1 is SNHLY, CDR2 FYNNEI. The CDR3 totals 12 residues.

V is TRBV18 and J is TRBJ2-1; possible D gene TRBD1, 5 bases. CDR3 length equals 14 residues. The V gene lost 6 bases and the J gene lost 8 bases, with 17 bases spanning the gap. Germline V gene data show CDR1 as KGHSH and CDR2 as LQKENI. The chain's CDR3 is CASSFTGSQDEQFF. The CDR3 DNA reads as TGTGCCAGCTCGTTCACAGGCAGCCAGGATGAGCAGTTCTTC.

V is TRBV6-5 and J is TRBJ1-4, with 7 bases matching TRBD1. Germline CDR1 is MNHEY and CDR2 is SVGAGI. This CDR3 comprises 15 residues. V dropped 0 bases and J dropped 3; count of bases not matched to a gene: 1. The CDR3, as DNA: TGTGCCAGCAGTTACTCAGGGGGCCCTAATGAAAAACTGTTTTTT. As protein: CASSYSGGPNEKLFF.

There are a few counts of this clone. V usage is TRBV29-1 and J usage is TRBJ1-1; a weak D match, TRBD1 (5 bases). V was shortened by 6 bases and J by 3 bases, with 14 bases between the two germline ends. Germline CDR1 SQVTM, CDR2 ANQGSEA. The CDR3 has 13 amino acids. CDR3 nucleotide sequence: TGCAGCGTGAGCGGGGGGGGTGACACTGAAGCTTTCTTT. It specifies CSVSGGGDTEAFF.

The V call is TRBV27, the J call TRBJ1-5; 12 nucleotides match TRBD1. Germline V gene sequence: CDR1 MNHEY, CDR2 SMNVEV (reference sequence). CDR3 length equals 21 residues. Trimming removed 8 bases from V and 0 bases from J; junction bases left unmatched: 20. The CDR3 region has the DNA TGTGCCAGCGCTCGCCGTAATATCGGGACAGGGGGCTCCAATAGCAATCAGCCCCAGCATTTT. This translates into CASARRNIGTGGSNSNQPQHF.

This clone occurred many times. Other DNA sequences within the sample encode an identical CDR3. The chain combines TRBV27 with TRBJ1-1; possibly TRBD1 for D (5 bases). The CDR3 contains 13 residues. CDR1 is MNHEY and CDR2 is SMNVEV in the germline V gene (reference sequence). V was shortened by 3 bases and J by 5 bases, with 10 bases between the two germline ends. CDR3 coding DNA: TGTGCCAGCAGTTTGGGCAGGGCTACTGAAGCTTTCTTT. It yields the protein CASSLGRATEAFF.

The CDR3 is CASSLSWSRDTELAQYF. CDR3 DNA: TGCGCCAGCAGCTTAAGCTGGTCCCGGGACACCGAGTTGGCGCAGTATTTT. The chain combines TRBV5-1 with TRBJ2-3, with a weak D call TRBD1 (6 bases). Trimming took 2 bases from V and 10 from J, leaving 26 bases between them. The length of the CDR3 is 17 residues. Germline assignment: CDR1 SGHRS and CDR2 YFSETQ. Filled out from reference TRBV5-1 and TRBJ2-3, the complete variable domain reads KAGVTQTPRYLIKTRGQQVTLSCSPISGHRSVSWYQQTPGQGLQFLFEYFSETQRNKGNFPGRFSGRQFSNSRSEMNVSTLELGDSALYLCASSLSWSRDTELAQYFGPGTRLTVL.

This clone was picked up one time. CDR3 in DNA: TGTGCCAGCAGCTTGGAACTAGCGGGTGGGTCCGAGCAGTACTTC. As protein: CASSLELAGGSEQYF. V is TRBV5-4 and J is TRBJ2-7, with 9 bases aligning to TRBD2. CDR1 SGHNT and CDR2 YYREEE come from the germline V gene (reference sequence). The V and J ends lost 0 bases and 6 bases, in that order; junction bases with no gene match: 7. This CDR3 comprises 15 residues.

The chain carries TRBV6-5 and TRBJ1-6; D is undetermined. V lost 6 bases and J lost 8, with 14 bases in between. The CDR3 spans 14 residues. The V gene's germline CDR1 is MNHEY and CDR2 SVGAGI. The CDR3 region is CASRAHSWDSPLHF. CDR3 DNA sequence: TGTGCCAGCAGGGCACACAGTTGGGATTCACCCCTCCACTTT.

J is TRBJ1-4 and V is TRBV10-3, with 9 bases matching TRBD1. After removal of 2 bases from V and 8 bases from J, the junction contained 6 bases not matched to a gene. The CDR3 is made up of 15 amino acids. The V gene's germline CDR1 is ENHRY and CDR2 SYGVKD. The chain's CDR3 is CAISEGDRDGEKLFF. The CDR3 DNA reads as TGTGCCATCAGTGAGGGGGACAGGGATGGCGAAAAACTGTTTTTT.